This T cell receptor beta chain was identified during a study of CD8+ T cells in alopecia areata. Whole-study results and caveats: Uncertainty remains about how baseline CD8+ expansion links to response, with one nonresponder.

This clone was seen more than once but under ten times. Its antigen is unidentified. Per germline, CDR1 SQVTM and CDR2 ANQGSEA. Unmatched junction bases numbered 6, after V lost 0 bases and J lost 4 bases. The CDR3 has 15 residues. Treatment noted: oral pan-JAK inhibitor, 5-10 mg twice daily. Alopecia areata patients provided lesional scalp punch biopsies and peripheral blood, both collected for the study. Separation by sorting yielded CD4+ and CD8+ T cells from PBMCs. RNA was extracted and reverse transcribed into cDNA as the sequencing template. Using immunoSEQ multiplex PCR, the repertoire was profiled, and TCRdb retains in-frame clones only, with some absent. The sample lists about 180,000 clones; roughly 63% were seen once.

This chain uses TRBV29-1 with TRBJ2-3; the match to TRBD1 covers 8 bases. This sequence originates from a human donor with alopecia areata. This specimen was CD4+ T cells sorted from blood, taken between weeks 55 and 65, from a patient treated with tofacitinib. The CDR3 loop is CSVEDFAGGADTQYF. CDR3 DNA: TGCAGCGTTGAAGATTTTGCAGGGGGCGCAGATACGCAGTATTTT.